This TCR beta chain was profiled in a study of T cells in localized non-small cell lung cancer (dated by TCRdb to 2018 to 2021). Notes on the research overall: T cell repertoires of 200 to 250 early-stage NSCLC patients were analyzed, with tumors being compared against uninvolved tumor-adjacent lungs. The cohort was made up of a few hundred treatment-naive NSCLC patients whose localized lung tumors had been resected. The mean age of the NSCLC patients was roughly 70 years, with 130 or so men and around 110 women. Overall study results and their limits: Higher blood T cell density associated with longer overall survival, while higher adjacent-lung clonality associated with shorter survival. Because the study design was exploratory, TCR variables were selected using unadjusted p-values without false-discovery rate correction. Uninvolved tumor-adjacent lung showed the highest T cell clonality, higher than tumor, which suggests more focused antigenic responses in the uninvolved tumor-adjacent lung. Because multi-region tumor sequencing was not performed, intratumor heterogeneity could not be ruled out. A median of roughly 60 of the top 100 tumor clones were detected in paired uninvolved adjacent lung, and around 30 of these tumor clones were also found among the top 100 clones of the paired uninvolved adjacent lung.

This clone has only a few counts. This clone's antigen is unknown. A junction boundary mismatches the germline segment, possibly from a read error. The germline V gene (reference sequence) provides CDR1 MNHNY and CDR2 SVGAGI. Including cysteine and phenylalanine, the CDR3 has 12 amino acids. Left in the record is the CDR3 DNA by itself, 36 bases read in frame from the first base. The immunoSEQ Assay was used to sequence TCR beta CDR3 regions from DNA. Concerning the study's data processing: T cell density was computed as TCR beta template counts normalized to usable DNA estimated by amplifying housekeeping genes. The preseqR package was used to estimate richness by extrapolating to 400,000 templates for PBMC samples and to 120,000 templates for tissue samples. Clonality was taken to be one minus Pielou's evenness. Differential abundance testing on productive amino-acid clonotypes, with a minimum total count of 5 and an alpha of 0.1, was used to identify tissue-enriched TCRs. The Jaccard Index and the Morisita Overlap Index were used to measure how much the repertoires overlapped between compartments. GLIPH grouped TCR beta CDR3s together with public tetramer-defined viral CDR3s, and a viral motif had to include at least three viral sequences and also show V-gene enrichment. This is the immuneACCESS table as TCRdb keeps it, with only in-frame sequences that have V and J called. A part of the clones is gone; compared with another copy, unresolved V genes explain less than half, and the rest is unexplained. V, J and clone size are taken as reported in that table, and D and trimming were inferred from the DNA itself. Present in this sample are almost 40,000 clones, 75% to 90% of which were seen just once. The ten largest make up more than 5.5% of the sample.

At diagnosis, tumor, uninvolved tumor-adjacent lung and peripheral blood were collected and then preserved as a mix of FFPE and fresh-frozen material. For TCR repertoire profiling, blood samples were analyzed as peripheral blood mononuclear cells. The chain is assembled from TRBV6-6 and TRBJ1-1, with the D gene not clear enough to name. The source was peripheral blood mononuclear cells, collected before any cancer treatment. This sequence originates from a male donor aged 60 or older with stage II lung adenocarcinoma. The CDR3 is CASSQRNSEAFF. Read as DNA, the sequence is TGTGCCAGCAGTCAGAGGAACTCTGAAGCTTTCTTT.